These T cell receptor beta chains were read from a single sample in a study of CD8 T cells in ankylosing spondylitis. In TCRdb, the 5' RACE reads were re-called with MiXCR into one record per CDR3 protein. This sample has around 430,000 distinct CDR3 sequences, with roughly 15% found just once. The sample taken for sequencing was blood, either unsorted or a sorted T cell fraction (not recorded which). These receptors all stem from a male donor with ankylosing spondylitis. The CDR3 runs from the conserved cysteine through the conserved F or W. The order of the fields is V gene, J gene, D gene, clone size, CDR3 DNA, CDR3 protein. D genes are given only for firm matches. Some rows have no size entry. The others give once, few or many, or a class for an expanded clone.

V: TRBV11-2
J: TRBJ1-1
D: -
size: -
DNA: TGTGCCAGCAGCAAACGCGGTACAATCCCCACTGAAGCTTTCTTT
CDR3: CASSKRGTIPTEAFF

V: TRBV18
J: TRBJ2-3
D: TRBD1
size: few
DNA: TGTGCCAGCTCACCTATCGTCCCTGGGACAGGAGGCACAGATACGCAGTATTTT
CDR3: CASSPIVPGTGGTDTQYF

V: TRBV30
J: TRBJ1-1
D: -
size: -
DNA: TGTGCCTGGAGTGCTCCACATACAGGGCTCACTGAAGCTTTCTTT
CDR3: CAWSAPHTGLTEAFF

V: TRBV27
J: TRBJ2-1
D: -
size: -
DNA: TGTGCCAGCAGGGAGGGGGTTCTTACCTACAATGAGCAGTTCTTC
CDR3: CASREGVLTYNEQFF

V: TRBV7-9
J: TRBJ1-1
D: TRBD1
size: -
DNA: TGTGCCAGCAGCCCGGACAGGGGGGACACTGAAGCTTTCTTT
CDR3: CASSPDRGDTEAFF

V: TRBV12-3/TRBV12-4
J: TRBJ1-1
D: TRBD1
size: few
DNA: TGTGCCAGCAGTTTAGCCGGGACAGGGGGCCAAGCTTTCTTT
CDR3: CASSLAGTGGQAFF

V: TRBV12-3/TRBV12-4
J: TRBJ1-6
D: -
size: few
DNA: TGTGCCAGCACCCCGGGCGAACTCCCCCTCCACTTT
CDR3: CASTPGELPLHF

V: TRBV24-1
J: TRBJ1-2
D: -
size: many
DNA: TGTGCCACAGCAGACAGCAACTATGGCTACACCTTC
CDR3: CATADSNYGYTF

V: TRBV5-1
J: TRBJ2-7
D: TRBD1
size: -
DNA: TGCGCCAGCAGCTTGATCCCAGGGGGCGATTACGAGCAGTACTTC
CDR3: CASSLIPGGDYEQYF

V: TRBV5-1
J: TRBJ2-1
D: TRBD1
size: few
DNA: TGCGCCAGCAGCTTGGACGGGACAGGGGGCGCGTTCTTC
CDR3: CASSLDGTGGAFF

V: TRBV29-1
J: TRBJ2-3
D: TRBD2
size: many
DNA: TGCAGCGTTTCGACTAGCGCAGATACGCAGTATTTT
CDR3: CSVSTSADTQYF

V: TRBV12-3/TRBV12-4
J: TRBJ2-1
D: TRBD1
size: many
DNA: TGTGCCAGCAGTTTACGGGCAGGGGGCTGGATTGAGCAGTTCTTC
CDR3: CASSLRAGGWIEQFF

V: TRBV7-8
J: TRBJ1-5
D: -
size: many
DNA: TGTGCCAGCAGCCCCATGGACGTCAATCAGCCCCAGCATTTT
CDR3: CASSPMDVNQPQHF

V: TRBV2
J: TRBJ2-5
D: -
size: many
DNA: TGTGCCAGCGTGCCGGGGGGCATGAAGACCCAGTACTTC
CDR3: CASVPGGMKTQYF

V: TRBV20-1
J: TRBJ2-7
D: -
size: few
DNA: TGCAGTGCTAGCCCCAAACTAGACCCTAACTACGAGCAGTACTTC
CDR3: CSASPKLDPNYEQYF

V: TRBV6-5
J: TRBJ2-7
D: -
size: few
DNA: TGTGCCAGCAGAGACAGTTACGAGCAGTACTTC
CDR3: CASRDSYEQYF

V: TRBV5-4
J: TRBJ2-4
D: TRBD1
size: -
DNA: TGTGCCAGCAGCTTGGTAACCGGGACAGGGGGCCCGAACAAAAACATTCAGTACTTC
CDR3: CASSLVTGTGGPNKNIQYF

V: TRBV7-9
J: TRBJ2-7
D: TRBD1
size: few
DNA: TGTGCCAGCAGCCGGGACAGGCGGCCCTACGAGCAGTACTTC
CDR3: CASSRDRRPYEQYF

V: TRBV12-3/TRBV12-4
J: TRBJ2-3
D: -
size: -
DNA: TGTGCCAGCAGGATAGGATTCACAGATACGCAGTATTTT
CDR3: CASRIGFTDTQYF

V: TRBV30
J: TRBJ1-2
D: -
size: -
DNA: TGTGCCTGGAGTGTCGCGAGGAACTATGGCTACACCTTC
CDR3: CAWSVARNYGYTF

V: TRBV20-1
J: TRBJ1-2
D: TRBD1
size: -
DNA: TGCAGTGCTCCCGGGACAGCTAACTATGGCTACACCTTC
CDR3: CSAPGTANYGYTF

V: TRBV19
J: TRBJ1-6
D: TRBD1
size: -
DNA: TGTGCCATTCCGGGACAGCGCTCCTATAATTCACCCCTCCACTTT
CDR3: CAIPGQRSYNSPLHF